Presented here are 18 T cell receptor beta chains from one specimen sequenced in a study of T cell responses to AZD1222 COVID-19 vaccine. Sequencing was performed with immunoSEQ multiplex PCR; in TCRdb, only in-frame clones are kept and a portion is missing. The sample carries 55,000 to 75,000 clones, around nine tenths recorded once. The material sequenced was peripheral blood, taken on day 0 of AZD1222 vaccination. These receptor sequences come from an adult in good health.

The V and J genes are TRBV6-5 and TRBJ1-6; 8 bases align to TRBD1. Germline trimming cut 6 bases from V and 9 bases from J; bases unmatched to any gene: 7. This CDR3 is 14 amino acids long. Germline lookup yields CDR1 MNHEY and CDR2 SVGAGI. The CDR3 region is CASRATGAISPLHF. Here the CDR3 DNA reads TGTGCCAGCAGGGCGACAGGGGCCATTTCACCCCTCCACTTT.

CDR3 DNA sequence: TGTGCCAGCTCGCTGCAGGGGCCCCCTGGAAACACCATATATTTT. It is translated as CASSLQGPPGNTIYF. This chain links TRBV18 with TRBJ1-3; D possibly corresponds to TRBD1 (6 bases). V lost 6 bases and J 2 bases, leaving 14 bases between the germline ends. Per germline, CDR1 KGHSH and CDR2 LQKENI. This CDR3 region has 15 residues.

This sequence joins TRBV2 and TRBJ2-1; 10 nucleotides line up with TRBD2. The CDR3 length is 16 residues. V lost 2 bases to trimming and J lost 5 bases; unmatched junction nucleotides: 6. The V gene's germline CDR1 is SNHLY and CDR2 FYNNEI. The CDR3: CASSETASGGHNEQFF. The CDR3, as DNA: TGTGCCAGCAGTGAAACGGCTAGCGGGGGACACAATGAGCAGTTCTTC.

The chain combines TRBV29-1 with TRBJ2-3; D is unresolved. The CDR3 has 15 residues. V lost 3 bases to trimming and J lost 5 bases, with 18 bases between them. The germline V gene encodes CDR1 SQVTM and CDR2 ANQGSEA. CDR3 nucleotide sequence: TGCAGCGTTGATGGGTCACGACAATTCTTAGATACGCAGTATTTT. The encoded protein is CSVDGSRQFLDTQYF.

V usage is TRBV5-1 and J usage is TRBJ1-1, with 8 positions matching TRBD1. V was pared by 6 bases and J by 5 bases, with 3 bases of the junction left unmatched. This CDR3 comprises 12 residues. The germline V gene has CDR1 SGHRS and CDR2 YFSETQ. The CDR3 DNA follows: TGCGCCAGCAAAAGGACAGGGACTGAAGCTTTCTTT. Its translation: CASKRTGTEAFF.

The V gene is TRBV7-9, the J gene TRBJ1-2, with a weak D call TRBD1 (6 bases). Germline values: CDR1 SEHNR, CDR2 FQNEAQ (reference sequence). Trimming stripped 5 bases from V and 8 bases from J, with 15 bases between. The CDR3 length is 13 residues. CDR3 in amino acids: CASSPTGAAGYTF. For the CDR3, the DNA is TGTGCCAGCAGCCCGACAGGAGCGGCGGGCTACACCTTC.

The table lists this clone with a count of one. CDR3 nucleotides: TGCAGCGTTGAAAGCGGGGCTGGAGGAGGAGATACGCAGTATTTT. Residues: CSVESGAGGGDTQYF. The rearrangement uses TRBV29-1 and TRBJ2-3; 7 bases map to TRBD2. The V gene's germline CDR1 is SQVTM and CDR2 ANQGSEA. This CDR3 is built from 15 residues. Losses at the gene ends were 2 bases for V and 5 bases for J; bases not matched to a gene: 10.

The J gene is TRBJ1-3, the V gene TRBV13; D gene uncertain. Trimming took off 1 base at V and 0 bases at J, with 7 bases between the two ends. This CDR3 has 15 residues. The germline CDR1 and CDR2 sequences are PRHDT and FYEKMQ (reference sequence). In DNA form, the CDR3 reads TGTGCCAGCAGCTTAGTGGGGAACTCTGGAAACACCATATATTTT. Amino acids: CASSLVGNSGNTIYF.

V gene TRBV6-1 combines with J gene TRBJ1-4; a weak D match, TRBD1 (5 bases). CDR1 MNHNS and CDR2 SASEGT come from the germline V gene. Trimming stripped 0 bases from V and 7 bases from J, with 9 bases between. The length of the CDR3 is 14 residues. CDR3 protein: CASSEAQGGEKLFF. The CDR3 coding sequence is TGTGCCAGCAGTGAAGCTCAGGGCGGTGAAAAACTGTTTTTT.

The rearrangement joins TRBV14 to TRBJ1-4; TRBD1 is a possible D gene (5 bases). In germline, CDR1 is SGHDN, CDR2 FVKESK. Trimming stripped 4 bases from V and 7 bases from J, with 16 bases between. The CDR3 sequence is 15 residues long. Written as DNA, the CDR3 is TGTGCCAGCAGCCCCTCGGGGGGGATTGCTGAAAAACTGTTTTTT. Translating gives CASSPSGGIAEKLFF.

The chain has TRBV10-1 and TRBJ1-1; D remains ambiguous. V lost 4 bases and J lost 4, with 10 bases in between. The CDR3 is 13 amino acids. The germline V gene has CDR1 WNHNN and CDR2 SYGVQD (reference sequence). The CDR3 is CASSGSQSTEAFF. The CDR3, as DNA: TGCGCCAGCAGTGGCTCCCAAAGCACTGAAGCTTTCTTT.

The V gene is TRBV6-6, the J gene TRBJ2-2; 10 bases map to TRBD1. Germline values: CDR1 MNHNY, CDR2 SVGAGI (reference sequence). V shed 4 bases, J shed 6 bases, and the junction held 8 bases outside the gene matches. The CDR3 length is 16 residues. The CDR3, as DNA: TGTGCCAGCAGTTTCTCCGGGACAGGGGTCGCCGGGGAGCTGTTTTTT. The encoded protein is CASSFSGTGVAGELFF.

For the CDR3, the DNA is TGTGCCAGCAGCGCAAGGACAGGCTCGGGAAACACCATATATTTT. It translates to CASSARTGSGNTIYF. V is TRBV2 and J is TRBJ1-3; 7 bases fit TRBD1. The CDR3 is 15 amino acids. J gave up 4 bases and V 6 bases, and 9 bases lay outside the gene matches. Germline V lookup: CDR1 SNHLY, CDR2 FYNNEI.

The CDR3 here is CASSLSRTTEAFF. The CDR3 coding sequence is TGTGCCAGCTCATTGAGCCGAACCACTGAAGCTTTCTTT. The V call is TRBV18, the J call TRBJ1-1; no reliable D call. CDR3 size: 13 residues. Germline CDR1 and CDR2: KGHSH and LQKENI. Between the trimmed V and J ends, which lost 5 bases and 4 bases, there was a span of 11 bases.

The chain carries TRBV2 and TRBJ1-3; D is uncertain. The CDR3 is 14 residues long. Trimming removed 5 bases at V and 4 bases at J, with 12 bases between. Per germline, CDR1 SNHLY and CDR2 FYNNEI. CDR3 sequence: CASSSLTRGNTIYF. CDR3 in DNA: TGTGCCAGCAGTTCACTAACAAGAGGAAACACCATATATTTT. Based on the CDR3 plus reference TRBV2 and TRBJ1-3, the full variable domain is EPEVTQTPSHQVTQMGQEVILRCVPISNHLYFYWYRQILGQKVEFLVSFYNNEISEKSEIFDDQFSVERPDGSNFTLKIRSTKLEDSAMYFCASSSLTRGNTIYFGEGSWLTVV.

The genes are TRBV6-1 and TRBJ1-6; perhaps TRBD1 as D (5 bases). This CDR3 contains 17 residues. Looked up from germline, CDR1 is MNHNS and CDR2 is SASEGT. V was cut by 2 bases and J by 2 bases, with 13 bases left in between. The DNA of the CDR3 is TGTGCCAGCAGTGAAAGGGGATTGGGTACCTATAATTCACCCCTCCACTTT. Its translation is CASSERGLGTYNSPLHF.

V gene TRBV2 combines with J gene TRBJ1-1; D is unresolved. Germline CDR1 reads SNHLY; CDR2 reads FYNNEI. The CDR3 is 15 residues long. Trimming removed 4 bases from V and 2 bases from J, with 14 bases in between. The CDR3 sequence is CASSVRGLGNTEAFF. In DNA form, the CDR3 reads TGTGCCAGCAGTGTTCGGGGATTGGGAAACACTGAAGCTTTCTTT.

The table lists this clone with a count of one. V is TRBV19 and J is TRBJ1-3; D uncertain. The CDR3 is 14 residues long. Per germline, CDR1 LNHDA and CDR2 SQIVND (reference sequence). The germline V and J ends were trimmed by 7 bases and 0 bases, with 10 bases remaining between them. The CDR3 sequence is CASTTLSSGNTIYF. The CDR3 nucleotides read TGTGCCAGTACCACTCTAAGCTCTGGAAACACCATATATTTT.